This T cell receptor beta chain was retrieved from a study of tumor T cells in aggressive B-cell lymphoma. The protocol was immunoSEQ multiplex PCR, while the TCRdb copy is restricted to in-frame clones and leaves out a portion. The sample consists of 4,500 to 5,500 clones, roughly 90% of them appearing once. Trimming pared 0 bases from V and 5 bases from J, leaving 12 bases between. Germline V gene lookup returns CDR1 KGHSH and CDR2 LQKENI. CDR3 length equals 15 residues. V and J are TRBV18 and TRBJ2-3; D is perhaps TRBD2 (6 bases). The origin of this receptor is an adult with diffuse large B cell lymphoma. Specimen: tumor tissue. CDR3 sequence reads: CASSPPVQGLDTQYF. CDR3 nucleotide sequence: TGTGCCAGCTCACCACCGGTTCAGGGACTAGATACGCAGTATTTT.